This TCR beta chain was captured in a study of T cell responses to AZD1222 COVID-19 vaccine. This clone has a handful of counts. This table comes from immunoSEQ multiplex PCR, and its TCRdb copy is limited to in-frame clones, with some not included. Of 96,000 or so clones listed, almost 90% are singletons. CDR3 length equals 13 residues. V shed 6 bases and J shed 4 bases, with 12 bases lying between them. CDR1 is KGHSH, CDR2 LQKENI, per germline. The sequence derives from an adult in good health. V usage is TRBV18 and J usage is TRBJ1-1; D remains ambiguous. Sequencing was performed on peripheral blood, taken on day 0 of AZD1222 vaccination. The CDR3: CASSLDPGTEAFF. The CDR3 DNA reads TGTGCCAGCTCCCTCGACCCGGGCACTGAAGCTTTCTTT.